This T cell receptor (beta chain) was profiled in a study of cytomegalovirus exposure and HLA in healthy donors. Trimming cost V 2 bases and J 0 bases; bases outside gene matches: 3. The CDR3 has 16 residues. The V gene's germline CDR1 is MNHNS and CDR2 SASEGT. Measured with immunoSEQ multiplex PCR; TCRdb has only the in-frame clones, and not every one. The sample has some 330,000 clones, around 86% seen once. The sequenced sample consisted of PBMCs. The chain has TRBV6-1 and TRBJ2-3; 9 positions agree with TRBD1. This TCR was sampled from a young woman in good health and CMV-seronegative. The CDR3 loop reads CASSELGTGSTDTQYF. For the CDR3, the DNA is TGTGCCAGCAGTGAACTGGGGACAGGGAGCACAGATACGCAGTATTTT.